The 30 T cell receptor beta chains reported below all come from one sample, sequenced in a study of blood T cell repertoires in COVID-19 (dated by TCRdb to between 2020 and 2021). Library creation used the immunoSEQ multiplex PCR assay. TCRdb re-hosts the immuneACCESS table, in-frame sequences only. Its copies lack some clones; in the studies checked, an unresolved V gene accounts for under half of them, and the cause for the rest is not known. A total of some 150,000 clones appear in this sample, 80% to 90% of them only once. The top ten constitute more than 2% of the sample. Sequencing was performed on peripheral blood. Every receptor here comes from a woman in her 70s with acute or convalescent COVID-19.

This chain links TRBV11-2 with TRBJ2-7, with a tentative D call TRBD2 (6 bases). Trimming shortened V by 4 bases and J by 2 bases, and 12 bases separated the two germline ends. Germline V gene sequence: CDR1 SGHAT, CDR2 FQNNGV. The CDR3 covers 14 residues. CDR3 loop: CASSWGLGAYEQYV. The CDR3 DNA is TGTGCCAGCAGCTGGGGACTTGGGGCCTACGAGCAGTACGTC.

The chain employs TRBV7-9 and TRBJ2-1; 8 bases agree with TRBD2. This CDR3 is 14 amino acids long. Germline CDR1 reads SEHNR; CDR2 reads FQNEAQ (reference sequence). V gave up 6 bases and J gave up 6 bases; unmatched junction bases: 7. CDR3 sequence: CASSYSGTSNEQFF. For the CDR3, the DNA is TGTGCCAGCAGTTATTCCGGGACTAGCAATGAGCAGTTCTTC.

V is TRBV6-6 and J is TRBJ2-2; TRBD1 is a possible D gene (6 bases). CDR3 length equals 16 residues. Germline CDR1 MNHNY, CDR2 SVGAGI (reference sequence). Trimming shortened V by 8 bases and J by 4 bases, and 20 bases separated the two germline ends. The CDR3 protein is CASVGSRGGGTGELFF. The CDR3 bases are TGTGCCAGCGTCGGCAGCAGGGGTGGGGGCACCGGGGAGCTGTTTTTT.

The chain is built from TRBV28 and TRBJ2-1; 9 bases match TRBD1. Germline V CDR1 and CDR2: MDHEN, SYDVKM. CDR3 length equals 15 residues. V lost 3 bases to trimming and J lost 7 bases; unmatched junction nucleotides: 7. The chain's CDR3 is CASSFNRGPLNEQFF. In DNA form, the CDR3 reads TGTGCCAGCAGTTTCAACAGGGGGCCTCTAAATGAGCAGTTCTTC.

V and J are TRBV30 and TRBJ1-3; D unresolved. The length of the CDR3 is 15 residues. Trimming took 1 base from V and 0 from J, leaving 10 bases between them. The germline V gene has CDR1 GTSNPN and CDR2 SVGIG (reference sequence). CDR3 coding DNA: TGTGCCTGGAGTGGGATTGAGGACTCTGGAAACACCATATATTTT. Its protein product is CAWSGIEDSGNTIYF.

This rearrangement joins TRBV6-5 to TRBJ2-2; weak D call: TRBD1 (6 bases). CDR3 length equals 14 residues. Trimming took 6 bases from V and 1 from J, leaving 9 bases between them. CDR1 and CDR2 (germline): MNHEY, SVGAGI. The CDR3 reads CASSRDKNTGELFF. The DNA for the CDR3 is TGTGCCAGCAGCAGGGACAAGAACACCGGGGAGCTGTTTTTT.

This chain uses TRBV14 with TRBJ2-5, with D perhaps TRBD2 (6 bases). Looked up from germline, CDR1 is SGHDN and CDR2 is FVKESK. With 0 bases removed from V and 9 bases from J, the gap between germline ends came to 11 bases. CDR3 size: 13 residues. The CDR3 coding sequence is TGTGCCAGCAGCCAAGATGTCAAGCGGGCCCAGTACTTC. Protein: CASSQDVKRAQYF.

This clone was counted once. The CDR3 DNA sequence: TGTGCCAGCAGTGGCAAAGCGGGGGGATCTCTAGCCAAAAACATTCAGTACTTC. Residues: CASSGKAGGSLAKNIQYF. V is TRBV6-1 and J is TRBJ2-4, with 9 bases lining up with TRBD2. Germline values: CDR1 MNHNS, CDR2 SASEGT. V lost 4 bases and J lost 0; bases outside the gene matches: 10. This CDR3 region has 18 residues.

This chain links TRBV5-4 with TRBJ1-6, with 8 bases fitting TRBD1. Per the germline V gene, CDR1 is SGHNT and CDR2 is YYREEE (reference sequence). The CDR3 length is 15 residues. With 5 bases clipped from V and 5 bases from J, the junction kept 6 bases outside the gene matches. DNA of the CDR3: TGTGCCAGCAGTCTTGCGGACAGGGATAATTCACCCCTCCACTTT. It translates to CASSLADRDNSPLHF.

V gene TRBV6-5 combines with J gene TRBJ1-1, with D perhaps TRBD1 (5 bases). Germline CDR1 and CDR2: MNHEY and SVGAGI. V lost 0 bases and J 7 bases, leaving 18 bases between the germline ends. This CDR3 is 16 amino acids long. The CDR3 reads CASSYSARAGRDEAFF. CDR3 sequence (DNA): TGTGCCAGCAGTTACTCGGCAAGGGCAGGGCGTGATGAAGCTTTCTTT.

This clone was detected only once. The J gene is TRBJ2-1, the V gene TRBV25-1, with 8 positions matching TRBD2. The CDR3 has 18 residues. The V gene end was trimmed by 1 base and the J gene end by 6 bases; junction bases not matched to a gene: 14. Germline V lookup: CDR1 MGHDK, CDR2 SYGVNS. Here the CDR3 DNA reads TGTGCCAGCAGTGAATTGGGGTGCGGGCGGGGGGCGTTCAATGAGCAGTTCTTC. Protein product: CASSELGCGRGAFNEQFF.

The chain uses TRBV7-8 and TRBJ1-5, with 7 bases aligning to TRBD1. There are 16 residues in the CDR3. Germline CDR1 is SGHVS and CDR2 is FQNEAQ. Trimming removed 2 bases from V and 3 bases from J; junction bases left unmatched: 7. The DNA of the CDR3 is TGTGCCAGCAGCTTATACGCGGACAGGAACAATCAGCCCCAGCATTTT. It specifies CASSLYADRNNQPQHF. Full variable domain (missing parts from reference TRBV7-8 and TRBJ1-5): GAGVSQSPRYKVAKRGQDVALRCDPISGHVSLFWYQQALGQGPEFLTYFQNEAQLDKSGLPSDRFFAERPEGSVSTLKIQRTQQEDSAVYLCASSLYADRNNQPQHFGDGTRLSIL.

V usage is TRBV19 and J usage is TRBJ2-6; D may be TRBD2 (5 bases). Germline V gene sequence: CDR1 LNHDA, CDR2 SQIVND (reference sequence). Trimming stripped 1 base from V and 1 base from J, with 11 bases between. This CDR3 contains 17 residues. This chain's CDR3 is CASSIGTGGSGANVLTF. CDR3 sequence (DNA): TGTGCCAGTAGTATAGGGACGGGCGGGTCTGGGGCCAACGTCCTGACTTTC.

This clone occurred once. The chain recombines TRBV19 with TRBJ1-6; D perhaps matches TRBD1 (5 bases). V was trimmed by 6 bases and J by 10 bases, leaving 16 bases between them. Germline CDR1 is LNHDA and CDR2 is SQIVND (reference sequence). This CDR3 is built from 14 residues. The CDR3 DNA is TGTGCCAGTAGCCAACCCAACAGGAACTCACCCCTCCACTTT. It encodes CASSQPNRNSPLHF. Drawing the rest from reference TRBV19 and TRBJ1-6, the complete variable domain is DGGITQSPKYLFRKEGQNVTLSCEQNLNHDAMYWYRQDPGQGLRLIYYSQIVNDFQKGDIAEGYSVSREKKESFPLTVTSAQKNPTAFYLCASSQPNRNSPLHFGNGTRLTVT.

For the CDR3, the DNA is TGTGCCAGCAGCCGGGACAGGGGGAGATCCAGTAACTATGGCTACACCTTC. It encodes CASSRDRGRSSNYGYTF. The chain has TRBV5-4 and TRBJ1-2; 11 bases fit TRBD1. The CDR3 has 17 residues. The V gene end was trimmed by 4 bases and the J gene end by 1 base; junction bases not matched to a gene: 9. The germline gives CDR1 SGHNT, CDR2 YYREEE (reference sequence).

The V and J genes are TRBV7-8 and TRBJ1-4; maybe TRBD1 (6 bases). CDR3 length: 14 amino acids. Trimming took 5 bases from V and 5 from J, leaving 12 bases between them. Germline loops: CDR1 SGHVS, CDR2 FQNEAQ. CDR3 sequence: CASSVQGRNEKLFF. The CDR3 DNA is TGTGCCAGCAGCGTACAGGGAAGGAATGAAAAACTGTTTTTT.

The chain employs TRBV5-1 and TRBJ1-3, with D unresolved. The CDR3 length is 14 residues. The V end was cut by 1 base, the J end by 0 bases, with 5 bases between. Germline V gene data show CDR1 as SGHRS and CDR2 as YFSETQ. The CDR3 DNA sequence: TGCGCCAGCAGCTTGCGGGACTCTGGAAACACCATATATTTT. This translates into CASSLRDSGNTIYF.

V usage is TRBV28 and J usage is TRBJ1-2, with 8 bases lining up with TRBD1. Per the germline V gene, CDR1 is MDHEN and CDR2 is SYDVKM. The CDR3 is 13 residues long. With 6 bases clipped from V and 8 bases from J, the junction kept 8 bases outside the gene matches. CDR3 region: CASRALPGGGYTF. The CDR3 DNA follows: TGTGCCAGCAGAGCCCTACCAGGGGGCGGCTACACCTTC.

The gene calls are TRBV5-5 and TRBJ1-2; 7 positions agree with TRBD1. The germline CDR1 and CDR2 sequences are SGHKS and YYEKEE (reference sequence). After removal of 4 bases from V and 6 bases from J, the junction contained 12 bases not matched to a gene. This CDR3 has 15 residues. The CDR3 coding sequence is TGTGCCAGCAGCCCCCAGACCGACAGGGACCATGGCTACACCTTC. This sequence encodes CASSPQTDRDHGYTF.

This rearrangement joins TRBV6-4 to TRBJ1-5, with 7 bases that match TRBD1. CDR3 length: 13 amino acids. V dropped 11 bases and J dropped 4; count of bases not matched to a gene: 8. CDR1 and CDR2 (germline): MRHNA, SNTAGT. This CDR3 is CAGENRGNQPQHF. In nucleotides, the CDR3 is TGTGCCGGCGAGAACAGGGGAAATCAGCCCCAGCATTTT.

V usage is TRBV5-5 and J usage is TRBJ2-1; no firm D call. The CDR3 sequence is 16 residues long. The V gene's germline CDR1 is SGHKS and CDR2 YYEKEE (reference sequence). Trimming shortened V by 1 base and J by 2 bases, and 13 bases separated the two germline ends. The CDR3 is CASSLTQVTTYNEQFF. In DNA, the CDR3 is TGTGCCAGCAGCTTGACTCAGGTGACAACCTACAATGAGCAGTTCTTC.

The chain combines TRBV5-1 with TRBJ2-7; TRBD1 is a possible D gene (6 bases). CDR3 length equals 13 residues. Germline CDR1 reads SGHRS; CDR2 reads YFSETQ. Deletions cut 4 bases from V and 6 bases from J, with 14 bases between. CDR3 region: CASSIGQSREQYF. In nucleotides, the CDR3 is TGCGCCAGCAGCATCGGACAGAGTCGCGAGCAGTACTTC.

The chain combines TRBV5-6 with TRBJ2-2; 10 nucleotides agree with TRBD1. Germline CDR1 reads SGHDT; CDR2 reads YYEEEE. With V trimmed by 1 base and J by 5 bases, 5 bases remained unmatched. The length of the CDR3 is 16 residues. CDR3 sequence reads: CASSLIRTGGTGELFF. CDR3 sequence (DNA): TGTGCCAGCAGCTTGATCCGGACAGGGGGGACCGGGGAGCTGTTTTTT. The full variable domain, its missing parts supplied by reference TRBV5-6 and TRBJ2-2, is DAGVTQSPTHLIKTRGQQVTLRCSPKSGHDTVSWYQQALGQGPQFIFQYYEEEERQRGNFPDRFSGHQFPNYSSELNVNALLLGDSALYLCASSLIRTGGTGELFFGEGSRLTVL.

This chain joins TRBV15 and TRBJ2-2, with a possible D match to TRBD2 (5 bases). V lost 0 bases, J lost 0 bases, and 11 bases lay in between. The germline CDR1 and CDR2 sequences are LNHNV and YYDKDF (reference sequence). The CDR3 consists of 17 residues. CDR3 DNA sequence: TGTGCCACCAGCAGAGATCGGGGTGGGTCGAACACCGGGGAGCTGTTTTTT. It is translated as CATSRDRGGSNTGELFF.

The chain couples TRBV2 to TRBJ1-6, with 10 bases lining up with TRBD1. From germline, CDR1 is SNHLY and CDR2 FYNNEI. Trimming cost V 6 bases and J 10 bases; bases outside gene matches: 9. This CDR3 is 15 amino acids long. The CDR3 DNA reads TGTGCCAGCAGCGATCTGGGACAGGGGTCGTCACCCCTCCACTTT. Protein: CASSDLGQGSSPLHF. The full variable domain, its missing parts supplied by reference TRBV2 and TRBJ1-6, is EPEVTQTPSHQVTQMGQEVILRCVPISNHLYFYWYRQILGQKVEFLVSFYNNEISEKSEIFDDQFSVERPDGSNFTLKIRSTKLEDSAMYFCASSDLGQGSSPLHFGNGTRLTVT.

CDR3 amino acids: CASTITRASGNTIYF. CDR3 nucleotides: TGTGCCAGCACCATAACTAGGGCATCTGGAAACACCATATATTTT. The chain couples TRBV6-5 to TRBJ1-3; no firm D call. Trimming removed 7 bases from V and 1 base from J, with 14 bases in between. Germline-derived CDR1 and CDR2 are MNHEY and SVGAGI. The CDR3 has 15 amino acids.

The rearrangement links TRBV28 to TRBJ1-3; D is undetermined. This CDR3 comprises 12 residues. Germline CDR1 reads MDHEN; CDR2 reads SYDVKM. Trimming took 10 bases from V and 0 from J, leaving 7 bases between them. In DNA, the CDR3 is TGTGCCATCTTGAGCTCTGGAAACACCATATATTTT. Translated: CAILSSGNTIYF.

This clone was observed a few times. The chain links TRBV10-2 to TRBJ2-7, with a weak D call TRBD2 (7 bases). CDR1 and CDR2 (germline): WSHSY, SAAADI. CDR3 length: 18 amino acids. Trimming took 7 bases from V and 4 from J, leaving 29 bases between them. The CDR3 bases are TGCGCCAGCAAAGTCCCCCCATCAGGAGGGGGAGGGGAGTACGAGCAGTACTTC. This gives the protein CASKVPPSGGGGEYEQYF.

This chain joins TRBV9 and TRBJ2-7; unclear D gene. The V end lost 0 bases, the J end lost 3 bases, and 10 bases lay between the germline ends. The germline gives CDR1 SGDLS, CDR2 YYNGEE. The length of the CDR3 is 14 residues. CDR3 DNA sequence: TGTGCCAGCAGCGTAGGTCTAAGTGGCTACGAGCAGTACTTC. It specifies CASSVGLSGYEQYF. Full variable domain (missing parts from reference TRBV9 and TRBJ2-7): DSGVTQTPKHLITATGQRVTLRCSPRSGDLSVYWYQQSLDQGLQFLIQYYNGEERAKGNILERFSAQQFPDLHSELNLSSLELGDSALYFCASSVGLSGYEQYFGPGTRLTVT.

The CDR3 DNA reads as TGCGCCAGCAGCTCGTCACGGGGGGGTGCGCGAGATACGCAGTATTTT. Its protein is CASSSSRGGARDTQYF. V gene TRBV5-1 combines with J gene TRBJ2-3, with TRBD2 matching over 8 bases. Germline lookup yields CDR1 SGHRS and CDR2 YFSETQ. With 3 bases clipped from V and 5 bases from J, the junction kept 11 bases outside the gene matches. The CDR3 loop spans 16 amino acids. The variable domain in full, completed from reference TRBV5-1 and TRBJ2-3, reads KAGVTQTPRYLIKTRGQQVTLSCSPISGHRSVSWYQQTPGQGLQFLFEYFSETQRNKGNFPGRFSGRQFSNSRSEMNVSTLELGDSALYLCASSSSRGGARDTQYFGPGTRLTVL.